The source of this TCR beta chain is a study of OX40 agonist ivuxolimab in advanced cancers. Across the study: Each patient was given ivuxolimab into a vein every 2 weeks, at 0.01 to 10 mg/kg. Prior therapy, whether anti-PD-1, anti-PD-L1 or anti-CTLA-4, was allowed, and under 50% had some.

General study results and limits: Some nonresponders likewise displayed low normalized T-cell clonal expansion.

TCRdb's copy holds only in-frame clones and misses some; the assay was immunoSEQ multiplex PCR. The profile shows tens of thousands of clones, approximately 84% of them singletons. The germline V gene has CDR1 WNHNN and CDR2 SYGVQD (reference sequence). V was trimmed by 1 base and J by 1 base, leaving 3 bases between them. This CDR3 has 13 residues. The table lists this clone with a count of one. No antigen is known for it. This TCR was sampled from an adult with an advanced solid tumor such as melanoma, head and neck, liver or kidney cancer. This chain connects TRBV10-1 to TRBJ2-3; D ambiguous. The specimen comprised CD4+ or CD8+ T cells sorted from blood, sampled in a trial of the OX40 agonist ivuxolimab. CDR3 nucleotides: TGCGCCAGCAGTGAGTTCCGCACAGATACGCAGTATTTT. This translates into CASSEFRTDTQYF.